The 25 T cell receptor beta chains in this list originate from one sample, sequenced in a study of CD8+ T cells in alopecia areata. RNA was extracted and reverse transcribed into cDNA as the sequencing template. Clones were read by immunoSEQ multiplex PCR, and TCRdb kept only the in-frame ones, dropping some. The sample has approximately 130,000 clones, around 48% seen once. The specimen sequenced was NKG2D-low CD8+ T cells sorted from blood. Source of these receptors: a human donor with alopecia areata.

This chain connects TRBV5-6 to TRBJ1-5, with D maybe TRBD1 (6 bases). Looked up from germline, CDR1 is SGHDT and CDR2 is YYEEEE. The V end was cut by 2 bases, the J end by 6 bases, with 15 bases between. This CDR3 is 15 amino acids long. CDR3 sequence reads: CASSFRAGDLQPQHF. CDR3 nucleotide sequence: TGTGCCAGCAGCTTTAGGGCAGGGGACCTTCAGCCCCAGCATTTT.

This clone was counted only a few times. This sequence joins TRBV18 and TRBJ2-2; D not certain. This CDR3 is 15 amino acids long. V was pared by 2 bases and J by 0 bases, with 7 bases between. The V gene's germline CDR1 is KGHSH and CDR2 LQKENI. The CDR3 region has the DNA TGTGCCAGCTCACCAGGGCGGTCGAACACCGGGGAGCTGTTTTTT. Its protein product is CASSPGRSNTGELFF.

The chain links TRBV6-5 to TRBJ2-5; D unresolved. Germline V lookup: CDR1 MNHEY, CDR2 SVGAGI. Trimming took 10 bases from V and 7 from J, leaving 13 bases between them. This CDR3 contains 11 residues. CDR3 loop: CATTRAGTQYF. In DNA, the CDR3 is TGTGCCACCACCCGGGCTGGGACCCAGTACTTC.

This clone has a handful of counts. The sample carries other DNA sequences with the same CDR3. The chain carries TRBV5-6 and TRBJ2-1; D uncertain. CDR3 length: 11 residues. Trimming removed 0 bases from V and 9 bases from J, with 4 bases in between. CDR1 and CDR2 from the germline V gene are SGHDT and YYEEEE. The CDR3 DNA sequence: TGTGCCAGCAGCTTGGCTCTTGAGCAGTTCTTC. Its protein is CASSLALEQFF.

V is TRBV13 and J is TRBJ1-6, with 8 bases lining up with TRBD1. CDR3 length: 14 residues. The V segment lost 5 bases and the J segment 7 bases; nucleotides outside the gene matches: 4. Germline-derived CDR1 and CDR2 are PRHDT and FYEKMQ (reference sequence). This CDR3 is CASSPGQGNSPLHF. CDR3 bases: TGTGCCAGCAGCCCAGGACAGGGCAATTCACCCCTCCACTTT.

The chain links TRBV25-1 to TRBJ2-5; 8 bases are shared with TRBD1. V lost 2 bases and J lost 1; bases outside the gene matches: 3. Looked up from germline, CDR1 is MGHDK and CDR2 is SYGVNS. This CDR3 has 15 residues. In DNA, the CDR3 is TGTGCCAGCAGTGAAACAGGGGGTATCCAAGAGACCCAGTACTTC. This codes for CASSETGGIQETQYF.

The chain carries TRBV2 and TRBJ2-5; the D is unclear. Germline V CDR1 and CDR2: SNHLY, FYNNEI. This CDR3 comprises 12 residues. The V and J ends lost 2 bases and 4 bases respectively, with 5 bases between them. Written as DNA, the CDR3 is TGTGCCAGCAGTGAAACGGCAGAGACCCAGTACTTC. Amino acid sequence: CASSETAETQYF.

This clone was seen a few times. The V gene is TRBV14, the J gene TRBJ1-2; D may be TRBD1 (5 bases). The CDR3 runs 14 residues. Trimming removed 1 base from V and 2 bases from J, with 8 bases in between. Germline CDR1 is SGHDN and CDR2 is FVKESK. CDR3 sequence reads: CASSQVAGNYGYTF. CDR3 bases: TGTGCCAGCAGCCAAGTCGCAGGGAACTATGGCTACACCTTC.

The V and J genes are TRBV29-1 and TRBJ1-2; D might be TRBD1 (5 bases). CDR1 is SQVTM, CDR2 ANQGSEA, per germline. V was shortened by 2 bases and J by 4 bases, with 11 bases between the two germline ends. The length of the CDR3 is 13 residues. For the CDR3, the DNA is TGCAGCGTTGAATTGGACATCGGCTATGGCTACACCTTC. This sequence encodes CSVELDIGYGYTF.

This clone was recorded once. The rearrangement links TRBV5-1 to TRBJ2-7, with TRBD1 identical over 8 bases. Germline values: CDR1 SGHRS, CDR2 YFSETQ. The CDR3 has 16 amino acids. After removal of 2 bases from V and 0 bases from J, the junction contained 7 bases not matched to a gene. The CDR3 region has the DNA TGCGCCAGCAGCTTCCGGGACAGGCTGATCTCCTACGAGCAGTACTTC. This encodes CASSFRDRLISYEQYF.

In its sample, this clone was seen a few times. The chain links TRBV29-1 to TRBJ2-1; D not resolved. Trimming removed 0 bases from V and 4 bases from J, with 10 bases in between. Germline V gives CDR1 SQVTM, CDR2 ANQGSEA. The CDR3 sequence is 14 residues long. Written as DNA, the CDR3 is TGCAGCGTTGAAGACGAGGACCAGTACAATGAGCAGTTCTTC. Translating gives CSVEDEDQYNEQFF.

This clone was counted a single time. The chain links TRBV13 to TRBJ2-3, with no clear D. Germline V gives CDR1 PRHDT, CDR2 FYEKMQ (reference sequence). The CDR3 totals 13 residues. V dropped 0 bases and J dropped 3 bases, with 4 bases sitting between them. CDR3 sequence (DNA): TGTGCCAGCAGCTTAGGAAGGACAGATACGCAGTATTTT. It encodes CASSLGRTDTQYF.

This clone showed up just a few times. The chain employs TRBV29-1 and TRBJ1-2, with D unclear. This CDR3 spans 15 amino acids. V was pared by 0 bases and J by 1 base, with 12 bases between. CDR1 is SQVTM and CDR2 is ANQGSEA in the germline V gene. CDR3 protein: CSVEEGREYNYGYTF. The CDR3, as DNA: TGCAGCGTTGAAGAGGGTAGGGAATATAACTATGGCTACACCTTC.

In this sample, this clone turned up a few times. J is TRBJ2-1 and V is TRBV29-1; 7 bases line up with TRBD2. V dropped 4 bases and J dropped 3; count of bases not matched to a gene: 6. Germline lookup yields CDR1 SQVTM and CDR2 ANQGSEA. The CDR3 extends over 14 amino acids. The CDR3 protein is CSVGRELLYNEQFF. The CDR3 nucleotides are TGCAGCGTTGGGCGGGAGCTCCTCTACAATGAGCAGTTCTTC.

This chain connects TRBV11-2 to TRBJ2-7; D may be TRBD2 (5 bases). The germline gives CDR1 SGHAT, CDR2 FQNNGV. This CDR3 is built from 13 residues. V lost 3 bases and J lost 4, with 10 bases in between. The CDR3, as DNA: TGTGCCAGCAGCTTGGGTCGGGGATACGAGCAGTACTTC. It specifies CASSLGRGYEQYF.

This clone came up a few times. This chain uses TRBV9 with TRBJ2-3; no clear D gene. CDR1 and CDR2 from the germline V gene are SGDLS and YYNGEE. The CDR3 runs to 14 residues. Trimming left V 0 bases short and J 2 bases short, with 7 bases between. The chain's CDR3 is CASSVAYPTDTQYF. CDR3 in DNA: TGTGCCAGCAGCGTAGCCTATCCCACAGATACGCAGTATTTT.

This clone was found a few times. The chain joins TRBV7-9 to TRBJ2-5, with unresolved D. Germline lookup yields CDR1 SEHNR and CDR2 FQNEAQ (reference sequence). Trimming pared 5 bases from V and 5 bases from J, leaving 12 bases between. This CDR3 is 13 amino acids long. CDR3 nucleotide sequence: TGTGCCAGCAGCCCCACGCTGCGGGAGACCCAGTACTTC. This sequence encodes CASSPTLRETQYF.

DNA of the CDR3: TGTGCCAGCAGTTTTGGGGACTCCAATGAGCAGTTCTTC. It specifies CASSFGDSNEQFF. The gene calls are TRBV5-6 and TRBJ2-1; maybe TRBD2 (6 bases). Per the germline V gene, CDR1 is SGHDT and CDR2 is YYEEEE. Trimming took off 5 bases at V and 6 bases at J, with 12 bases between the two ends. The CDR3 has 13 residues.

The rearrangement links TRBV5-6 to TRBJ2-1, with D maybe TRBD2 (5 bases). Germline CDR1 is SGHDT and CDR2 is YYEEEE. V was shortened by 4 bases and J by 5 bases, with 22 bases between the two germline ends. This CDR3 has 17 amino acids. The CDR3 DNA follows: TGTGCCAGCAGCCTAGCTACAAGTGCCTCCCCTAACAATGAGCAGTTCTTC. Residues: CASSLATSASPNNEQFF.

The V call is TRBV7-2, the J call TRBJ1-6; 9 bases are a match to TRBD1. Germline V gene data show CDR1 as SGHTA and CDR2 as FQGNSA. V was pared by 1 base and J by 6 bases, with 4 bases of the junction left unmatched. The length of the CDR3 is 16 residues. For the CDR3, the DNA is TGTGCCAGCAGCTTAGTGGGGACAGGGCGTAATTCACCCCTCCACTTT. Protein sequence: CASSLVGTGRNSPLHF.

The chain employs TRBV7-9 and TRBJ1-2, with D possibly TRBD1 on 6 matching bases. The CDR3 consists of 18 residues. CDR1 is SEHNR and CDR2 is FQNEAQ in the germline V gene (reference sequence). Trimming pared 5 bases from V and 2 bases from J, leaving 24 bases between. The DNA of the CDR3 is TGTGCCAGCAGCCCCCCGGACAGCCGAACTAATGGGAACTATGGCTACACCTTC. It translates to CASSPPDSRTNGNYGYTF.

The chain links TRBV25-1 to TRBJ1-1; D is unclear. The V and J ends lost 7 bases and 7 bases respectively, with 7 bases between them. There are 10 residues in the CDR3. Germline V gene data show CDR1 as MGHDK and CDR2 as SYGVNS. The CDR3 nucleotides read TGTGCCAGCACTGGGAATGAAGCTTTCTTT. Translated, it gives CASTGNEAFF.

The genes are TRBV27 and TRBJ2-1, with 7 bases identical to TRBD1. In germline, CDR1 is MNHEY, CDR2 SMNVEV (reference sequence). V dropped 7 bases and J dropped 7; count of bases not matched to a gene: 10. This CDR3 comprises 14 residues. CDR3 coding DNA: TGTGCCAGCACTTCATACAGGGGTGGGAATGAGCAGTTCTTC. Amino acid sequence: CASTSYRGGNEQFF.

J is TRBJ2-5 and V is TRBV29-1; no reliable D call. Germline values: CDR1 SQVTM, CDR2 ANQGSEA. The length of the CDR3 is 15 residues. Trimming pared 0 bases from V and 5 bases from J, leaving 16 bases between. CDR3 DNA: TGCAGCGTTGAAGATTTAGACGGCTCCGGGGAGACCCAGTACTTC. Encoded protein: CSVEDLDGSGETQYF.

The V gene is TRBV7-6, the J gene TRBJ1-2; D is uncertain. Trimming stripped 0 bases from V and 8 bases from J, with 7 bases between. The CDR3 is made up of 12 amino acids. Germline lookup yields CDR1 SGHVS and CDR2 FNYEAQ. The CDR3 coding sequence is TGTGCCAGCAGCTTAGCGGGTCGGGGCTACACCTTC. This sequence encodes CASSLAGRGYTF.